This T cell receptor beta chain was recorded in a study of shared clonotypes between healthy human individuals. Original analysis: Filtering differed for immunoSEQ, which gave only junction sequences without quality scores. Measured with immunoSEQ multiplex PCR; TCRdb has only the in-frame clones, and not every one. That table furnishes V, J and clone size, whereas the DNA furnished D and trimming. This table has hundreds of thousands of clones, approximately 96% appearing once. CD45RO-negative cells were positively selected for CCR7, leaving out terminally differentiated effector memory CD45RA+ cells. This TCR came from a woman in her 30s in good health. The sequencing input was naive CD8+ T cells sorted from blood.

CDR3 loop: CASSQDWGTSGSSYNEQFF. The CDR3 coding sequence is TGTGCCAGCAGCCAAGATTGGGGGACTAGCGGATCATCCTACAATGAGCAGTTCTTC. The V gene is TRBV14, the J gene TRBJ2-1; 11 positions agree with TRBD2. Germline V CDR1 and CDR2: SGHDN, FVKESK. The J segment lost 1 base and the V segment lost 0 bases, leaving 8 bases of the junction unmatched. There are 19 residues in the CDR3. Based on the CDR3 plus reference TRBV14 and TRBJ2-1, the full variable domain is EAGVTQFPSHSVIEKGQTVTLRCDPISGHDNLYWYRRVMGKEIKFLLHFVKESKQDESGMPNNRFLAERTGGTYSTLKVQPAELEDSGVYFCASSQDWGTSGSSYNEQFFGPGTRLTVL.